Listed below are T cell receptor beta chains from one sample, sequenced in a study of patients and donors after allogeneic stem cell transplantation. From the RT-PCR reads, TCRdb called clonotypes with MiXCR, one entry per CDR3 protein. This table holds about 8,800 distinct CDR3 sequences, approximately 4% found once. Sequences were obtained from blood, either unsorted or a sorted T cell fraction (not recorded which). These receptors all stem from a human donor who was either an allogeneic HSCT recipient or a stem cell or donor lymphocyte infusion donor (not recorded which). It is not recorded whose cells these are; they may come from a transplant donor. The CDR3 runs from the conserved cysteine through the conserved F or W. Fields, in order: clone size, V gene, CDR3 length, J gene, D gene, CDR3 protein, CDR3 DNA. D genes are given only for firm matches. Some rows have no size entry. The others give once, few or many, or a class for an expanded clone.

many	TRBV5-1	12	TRBJ2-7	.	CASSRDTYEQYF	TGCGCCAGCAGCAGGGATACCTACGAGCAGTACTTC
many	TRBV27	16	TRBJ1-5	.	CASSEITETRNQPQHF	TGTGCCAGCAGCGAGATAACAGAGACTAGGAATCAGCCCCAGCATTTT
many	TRBV30	13	TRBJ1-4	TRBD1	CAWSVRGREKLFF	TGTGCCTGGAGTGTGAGGGGGCGAGAAAAACTGTTTTTT
many	TRBV25-1	17	TRBJ2-2	.	CASSESFGLMNTGELFF	TGTGCCAGCAGTGAATCATTTGGACTAATGAACACCGGGGAGCTGTTTTTT
many	TRBV7-9	14	TRBJ2-1	TRBD2	CASSSGTSGSRQFF	TGTGCCAGCAGCTCAGGGACTAGCGGGAGTAGGCAGTTCTTC
.	TRBV28	17	TRBJ2-3	TRBD2	CASSQPTSGRELDTQYF	TGTGCCAGCAGCCAACCTACTAGCGGGAGAGAGTTAGATACGCAGTATTTT
many	TRBV20-1	16	TRBJ2-3	.	CSASRGWGASTDTQYF	TGCAGTGCTAGTCGCGGATGGGGGGCGAGCACAGATACGCAGTATTTT
many	TRBV20-1	12	TRBJ2-1	.	CSARDRGNEQFF	TGCAGTGCTAGGGACAGAGGGAATGAGCAGTTCTTC
few	TRBV18	16	TRBJ2-5	.	CASSPPVGQGRETQYF	TGTGCCAGCTCACCACCCGTTGGGCAGGGCCGAGAGACCCAGTACTTC
.	TRBV6-5	17	TRBJ2-2	.	CASSPDLPTWGTGELFF	TGTGCCAGCAGCCCGGACCTCCCAACCTGGGGTACCGGGGAGCTGTTTTTT
many	TRBV2	15	TRBJ2-5	TRBD2	CASRSLAGGQETQYF	TGTGCCAGCAGATCACTAGCGGGAGGACAAGAGACCCAGTACTTC
medium-sized	TRBV24-1	14	TRBJ1-6	.	CATSDTRTSSPLHF	TGTGCCACCAGTGACACCCGGACGTCTTCACCCCTCCACTTT
few	TRBV6-2/TRBV6-3	13	TRBJ2-3	TRBD2	CASRREGLGTQYF	TGTGCCAGCAGGCGGGAGGGCCTTGGTACGCAGTATTTT
many	TRBV28	16	TRBJ1-4	TRBD1	CASSLDTDRGLEKLFF	TGTGCCAGCAGTTTAGATACAGACAGGGGGCTTGAAAAACTGTTTTTT
many	TRBV30	13	TRBJ1-1	.	CAWDLTANTEAFF	TGTGCCTGGGACCTGACAGCGAACACTGAAGCTTTCTTT
many	TRBV7-9	11	TRBJ2-7	.	CASSSIYEQYF	TGTGCCAGCAGCTCCATATACGAGCAGTACTTC
many	TRBV3-1	12	TRBJ2-7	.	CASSPGDYEQYF	TGTGCCAGCAGCCCTGGTGACTACGAGCAGTACTTC
many	TRBV6-6	14	TRBJ1-5	.	CASSSWGANEPQHF	TGTGCCAGCAGTTCTTGGGGGGCCAATGAGCCCCAGCATTTT
many	TRBV28	13	TRBJ1-3	.	CASTSAVGNTIYF	TGTGCCAGCACCTCGGCAGTTGGAAACACCATATATTTT
many	TRBV6-5	14	TRBJ2-7	TRBD1	CASSYLGTDYEQYF	TGTGCCAGCAGTTACCTCGGGACAGACTACGAGCAGTACTTC
medium-sized	TRBV24-1	12	TRBJ1-2	.	CATQTAMGGYTF	TGTGCCACTCAGACGGCCATGGGAGGCTACACCTTC
many	TRBV7-9	13	TRBJ1-5	.	CASSPDSNQPQHF	TGTGCCAGCAGCCCCGATAGCAATCAGCCCCAGCATTTT
many	TRBV6-2/TRBV6-3	15	TRBJ2-1	TRBD2	CASSFGTSGHNEQFF	TGTGCCAGCAGCTTCGGGACTAGCGGCCACAATGAGCAGTTCTTC
many	TRBV11-2	13	TRBJ2-5	.	CASSPGVQETQYF	TGTGCCAGCAGCCCCGGGGTGCAAGAGACCCAGTACTTC
many	TRBV29-1	15	TRBJ2-3	TRBD2	CSAGLAGTSTDTQYF	TGCAGCGCTGGACTAGCGGGCACTAGCACAGATACGCAGTATTTT
many	TRBV20-1	15	TRBJ2-1	TRBD2	CSAPVAGGSGDEQFF	TGCAGTGCTCCAGTAGCGGGAGGGTCCGGAGATGAGCAGTTCTTC
medium-sized	TRBV12-3/TRBV12-4	14	TRBJ1-2	.	CASSPLAGASGYTF	TGTGCCAGCAGCCCATTAGCGGGGGCGAGTGGCTACACCTTC
many	TRBV12-3/TRBV12-4	12	TRBJ2-3	.	CASSSFTDTQYF	TGTGCCAGCAGTTCTTTCACAGATACGCAGTATTTT
medium-sized	TRBV12-3/TRBV12-4	14	TRBJ1-4	TRBD1	CASRKGQGNEKLFF	TGTGCCAGCAGAAAAGGACAGGGCAATGAAAAACTGTTTTTT
many	TRBV7-9	15	TRBJ2-5	TRBD1	CASSLGRQGSETQYF	TGTGCCAGCAGCTTAGGACGACAGGGAAGCGAGACCCAGTACTTC
many	TRBV15	15	TRBJ2-7	TRBD1	CATSRGGQGHYEQYF	TGTGCCACCAGCAGAGGGGGACAGGGACACTACGAGCAGTACTTC
many	TRBV28	13	TRBJ2-2	.	CATPQAGTGELFF	TGTGCCACCCCGCAGGCGGGGACCGGGGAGCTGTTTTTT
many	TRBV12-3/TRBV12-4	15	TRBJ2-2	.	CASSLGGVNTGELFF	TGTGCCAGCAGTTTAGGGGGCGTGAACACCGGGGAGCTGTTTTTT